These T cell receptor beta chains were read from a single sample in a study of T-cell reconstitution after alpha-beta-depleted transplantation in children. In TCRdb, the PCR reads were re-called with MiXCR into one record per CDR3 protein. The repertoire includes around 200,000 distinct CDR3 sequences, 8% to 9.5% of them detected once, and 6.2% sits in the top ten. Sequences were derived from PBMCs from the stem cell graft donor, sampled from the stem cell graft. The receptors here all came from a human donor who donated a stem cell graft to a child with acute lymphoblastic leukemia. Both conserved end residues are part of each CDR3. The order of the fields is D gene, clone size, J gene, V gene, CDR3 DNA, CDR3 protein. D genes are given only for firm matches. Clone size, where shown, is once, few, many, or a class for clones that have expanded.

>TRBD2|-|TRBJ2-1|TRBV11-3
TGTGCCAGCAGCCCTGGGACTAGGGGAAACAATGAGCAGTTCTTC
CASSPGTRGNNEQFF
>-|-|TRBJ2-6|TRBV7-9
TGTGCCAGCAGCTTGAACAGTATCTCTGGGGCCAACGTCCTGACTTTC
CASSLNSISGANVLTF
>-|-|TRBJ1-2|TRBV5-8
TGTGCCAGCAGCTTACTTCTAACCGCCGGGGAGGTCTATGGCTACACCTTC
CASSLLLTAGEVYGYTF
>TRBD2|-|TRBJ2-7|TRBV29-1
TGCAGCGTCCCGGCGGGACTACTCGCCTACGAGCAGTACTTC
CSVPAGLLAYEQYF
>-|many|TRBJ2-2|TRBV7-8
TGTGCCAGCAGCTTAGGATGGGGGACCGGGGAGCTGTTTTTT
CASSLGWGTGELFF
>-|-|TRBJ1-1|TRBV10-3
TGTGCCATCAGCCAAGGACTGGGCACTGAAGCTTTCTTT
CAISQGLGTEAFF
>TRBD1|many|TRBJ1-1|TRBV12-3/TRBV12-4
TGTGCCAGCAACCCGACAGGGAACCGAAACACTGAAGCTTTCTTT
CASNPTGNRNTEAFF
>TRBD1|-|TRBJ2-7|TRBV10-3
TGTGCCATCAGCCCAACAGGGGGCGACGAGCAGTACTTC
CAISPTGGDEQYF
>-|-|TRBJ1-2|TRBV5-1
TGCGCCAGCAGCACTAGCGACGGATACTATGGCTACACCTTC
CASSTSDGYYGYTF
>TRBD2|-|TRBJ2-3|TRBV5-1
TGCGCCAGCAGCTTGGTAGTAGCGGGGCGGAGCACAGATACGCAGTATTTT
CASSLVVAGRSTDTQYF
>-|many|TRBJ1-6|TRBV12-3/TRBV12-4
TGTGCCAGCAGGTTTTGGACCGATAATTCACCCCTCCACTTT
CASRFWTDNSPLHF
>-|many|TRBJ1-2|TRBV12-3/TRBV12-4
TGTGCCAGTTTAACCGACTACAGCGCAGGCTACACCTTC
CASLTDYSAGYTF
>-|many|TRBJ1-4|TRBV6-5
TGTGCCAGCAGTTACGAAGGGACAAGTAATGAAAAACTGTTTTTT
CASSYEGTSNEKLFF
>TRBD1|-|TRBJ1-5|TRBV20-1
TGCAGTGTCACAGGGGGCGGGAAGCCCCAGCATTTT
CSVTGGGKPQHF
>-|-|TRBJ2-7|TRBV12-3/TRBV12-4
TGTGCCAGCAGTTTAAGTAGTGGGGCCAACTACGAGCAGTACTTC
CASSLSSGANYEQYF